The source of this T cell receptor (beta chain) is a study of identical twins. This clonotype was recorded a few times. Per the germline V gene, CDR1 is SGHAT and CDR2 is FQNNGV. CDR3 length: 15 residues. Trimming removed 6 bases from V and 8 bases from J; junction bases left unmatched: 8. In TCRdb, the 5' RACE reads were re-called with MiXCR into one record per CDR3 protein. The sample yields 450,000 or so distinct CDR3 sequences, approximately 15% seen once. These data were also filed under a second study, of yellow fever vaccine responses in identical twins.

This rearrangement joins TRBV11-2 to TRBJ2-1, with 12 bases matching TRBD2. What was sequenced was CD4+ T cells sorted from blood. The TCR originated in a woman aged 18-29 years in good health. CDR3 loop: CASRSLAGGPHEQFF. The CDR3 DNA is TGTGCCAGCAGATCCCTAGCGGGGGGGCCTCATGAGCAGTTCTTC. Supplemented by reference TRBV11-2 and TRBJ2-1, the full variable domain reads EAGVAQSPRYKIIEKRQSVAFWCNPISGHATLYWYQQILGQGPKLLIQFQNNGVVDDSQLPKDRFSAERLKGVDSTLKIQPAKLEDSAVYLCASRSLAGGPHEQFFGPGTRLTVL.